Each of the 7 T cell receptor beta chains below was sequenced from the same sample in a study of regulatory T cells in long-lasting Graves disease. iRepertoire HTBI primers and Arm-PCR of CDR3 regions built TCR beta libraries. TCRdb reprocessed the multiplex PCR reads via MiXCR and lists one record per CDR3 protein. Found here are 500,000 or so distinct CDR3 sequences, around 15% of them singletons; the top ten hold around a sixth. As to time point: newly diagnosed GD, antithyroid drugs for less than 3 months. RNA from PBMCs was the source of the TCR library. This same sample was also taken into another study, of T cells in Graves' hyperthyroidism and ophthalmopathy.

The material was peripheral blood mononuclear cells (PBMCs), obtained at new diagnosis, from a patient treated with antithyroid drugs. Receptor source: a woman between 45 and 60 years old with Graves disease.

This clonotype has at least ten counts. The chain combines TRBV5-1 with TRBJ2-1, with TRBD2 as a possible D gene (5 bases). This CDR3 has 14 amino acids. Trimming pared 4 bases from V and 4 bases from J, leaving 12 bases between. CDR1 is SGHRS and CDR2 is YFSETQ in the germline V gene. CDR3 sequence reads: CASSRTRKYNEQFF. The CDR3 region has the DNA TGCGCCAGCAGCAGGACTCGCAAGTACAATGAGCAGTTCTTC.

The rearrangement links TRBV28 to TRBJ2-1, with 9 bases aligning to TRBD1. CDR1 and CDR2 (germline): MDHEN, SYDVKM. The V and J ends lost 5 bases and 10 bases, in that order; junction bases with no gene match: 12. The CDR3 is 15 amino acids. CDR3 nucleotides: TGTGCCAGCAGTCGTGGGGACAGGGTCTTTGGAGAGCAGTTCTTC. Its protein is CASSRGDRVFGEQFF.

This clonotype was found a few times. The rearrangement joins TRBV30 to TRBJ1-2; D is perhaps TRBD1 (6 bases). Germline V lookup: CDR1 GTSNPN, CDR2 SVGIG (reference sequence). Trimming left V 4 bases short and J 3 bases short, with 6 bases between. This CDR3 spans 11 amino acids. Here the CDR3 reads CAWTGDYGYTF. The DNA of the CDR3 is TGTGCCTGGACAGGGGACTATGGCTACACCTTC.

This clonotype was counted ten times or more. This sequence joins TRBV3-1 and TRBJ2-7, with D perhaps matching TRBD1 or TRBD2 (5 bases each). The CDR3 contains 15 residues. The V and J ends lost 2 bases and 0 bases respectively, with 11 bases between them. CDR1 and CDR2 (germline): LGHDT, YNNKEL (reference sequence). CDR3 residues: CASSQTRDHSYEQYF. The CDR3 region has the DNA TGTGCCAGCAGCCAAACCCGGGACCACTCCTACGAGCAGTACTTC.

The rearrangement uses TRBV5-1 and TRBJ2-5; the D is unclear. V dropped 4 bases and J dropped 2 bases, with 9 bases sitting between them. The CDR3 is made up of 13 amino acids. Germline values: CDR1 SGHRS, CDR2 YFSETQ. DNA for the CDR3: TGCGCCAGCAGCCCGAGGCTACAAGAGACCCAGTACTTC. Translation gives CASSPRLQETQYF.

This clonotype was detected ten times or more. This rearrangement joins TRBV6-1 to TRBJ2-5, with 9 bases identical to TRBD2. CDR1 and CDR2 from the germline V gene are MNHNS and SASEGT. V lost 6 bases to trimming and J lost 4 bases; unmatched junction nucleotides: 9. This CDR3 has 15 amino acids. The CDR3 loop is CASRESGLAGETQYF. The CDR3 DNA follows: TGTGCCAGCAGGGAGTCGGGACTAGCTGGAGAGACCCAGTACTTC.

This sequence joins TRBV7-7 and TRBJ2-3; 14 nucleotides align to TRBD2. V was pared by 2 bases and J by 1 base, with 11 bases of the junction left unmatched. The CDR3 totals 20 residues. CDR1 is SSHAT and CDR2 is FNYEAQ in the germline V gene (reference sequence). The CDR3 loop reads CASSLMFGTSGSLRTDTQYF. CDR3 DNA sequence: TGTGCCAGCAGCTTAATGTTCGGGACTAGCGGGAGTCTCCGCACAGATACGCAGTATTTT.